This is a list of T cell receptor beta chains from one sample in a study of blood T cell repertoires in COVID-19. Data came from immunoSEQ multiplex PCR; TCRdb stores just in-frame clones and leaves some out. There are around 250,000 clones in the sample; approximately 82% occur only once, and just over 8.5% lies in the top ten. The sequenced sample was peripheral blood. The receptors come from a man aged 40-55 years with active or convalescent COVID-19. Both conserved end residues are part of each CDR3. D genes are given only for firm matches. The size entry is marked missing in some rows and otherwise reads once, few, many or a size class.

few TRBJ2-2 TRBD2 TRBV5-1 TGCGCCAGCAGCTTGAGACTAGCGGGGGGCACGAACACCGGGGAGCTGTTTTTT CASSLRLAGGTNTGELFF
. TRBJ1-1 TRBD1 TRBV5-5 TGTGCCAGCAGCTTGTGGGCTACAGGGGGCAGGAACACTGAAGCTTTCTTT CASSLWATGGRNTEAFF
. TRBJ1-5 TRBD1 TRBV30 TGTGCCTGGTGGACAGGTCGGGGGAGTGAGCCCCAGCATTTT CAWWTGRGSEPQHF
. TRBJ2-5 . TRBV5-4 TGTGCCAGCAGGCAGGACTATGCCCAAGAGACCCAGTACTTC CASRQDYAQETQYF
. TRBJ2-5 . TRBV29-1 TGCAGCGTGTTACAAGAGACCCAGTACTTC CSVLQETQYF
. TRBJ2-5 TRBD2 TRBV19 TGTGCCAGTAGTACCCGACTAGCGAGGGAGACCCAGTACTTC CASSTRLARETQYF
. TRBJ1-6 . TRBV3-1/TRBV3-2 TGTGCCAGCAGCCGGGCCACCCTCCACTTT CASSRATLHF
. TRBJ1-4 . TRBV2 TGTGCCAGCAGCCCCGACACTCCTAATGAAAAACTGTTTTTT CASSPDTPNEKLFF
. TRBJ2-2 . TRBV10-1 TGCGCCAGCAGGGCGGGACCGTCCGGGGAGCTGTTTTTT CASRAGPSGELFF
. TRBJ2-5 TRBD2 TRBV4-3 TGCGCCAGCAGCCCTACTAGCGGGGGGGGAGAGACCCAGTACTTC CASSPTSGGGETQYF
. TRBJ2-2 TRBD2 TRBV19 TGTGCCAGTGATTCCGGGACTAGTACCGGGGAGCTGTTTTTT CASDSGTSTGELFF
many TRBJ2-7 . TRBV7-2 TGTGCCAGCAGCTTAGCGCGAATGAGGGAGAACTACGAGCAGTACTTC CASSLARMRENYEQYF
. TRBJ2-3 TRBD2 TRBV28 TGTGCCAGCAGTTCTGCGGGGGTTTATACGCAGTATTTT CASSSAGVYTQYF
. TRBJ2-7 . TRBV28 TGTGCCAGCAGTTGGCGGGAACACGGATACGAGCAGTACTTC CASSWREHGYEQYF
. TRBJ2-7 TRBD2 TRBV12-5 TGTGCTAGTGGTTTGACCGGGGGGGCGGAGCAGTACTTC CASGLTGGAEQYF
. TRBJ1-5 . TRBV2 TGTGCCAGCAGTGGGGCGGGCTATAGCAATCAGCCCCAGCATTTT CASSGAGYSNQPQHF
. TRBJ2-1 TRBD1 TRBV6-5 TGTGCCAGCAGTTCCCCAGGACAGGGGCAGTTCTTC CASSSPGQGQFF
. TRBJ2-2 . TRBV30 TGTGCCTCCACCGGTAGGAGGAGGACCGGGGAGCTGTTTTTT CASTGRRRTGELFF
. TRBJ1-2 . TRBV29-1 TGCAGCGTTGATAGAGACTCCGACTATGGCTACACCTTC CSVDRDSDYGYTF
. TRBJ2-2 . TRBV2 TGTGCCAGCAGGGACTTCGCAGCGAGCGGGGAGCTGTTTTTT CASRDFAASGELFF
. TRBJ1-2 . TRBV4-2 TGTGCCAGCAGCCAAGCGGGAGAGGGTCAGAGGGAGGACTATGGCTACACCTTC CASSQAGEGQREDYGYTF
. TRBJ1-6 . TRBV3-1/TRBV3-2 TGTGCCAGCAGCCATACATCTTACGGGGGGCCCCTCCACTTT CASSHTSYGGPLHF
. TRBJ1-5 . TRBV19 TGTGCCAGTATTCTGCGGGCGGGGCCGGGCAATCAGCCCCAGCATTTT CASILRAGPGNQPQHF
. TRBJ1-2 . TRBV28 TGTGCCAGCAGTTTTAACCGGGGGGTGGCCTATGGCTACACCTTC CASSFNRGVAYGYTF
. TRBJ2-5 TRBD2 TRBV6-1 TGTGCCAGCAGCCGGACTAGCGGGATGGAAGAGACCCAGTACTTC CASSRTSGMEETQYF
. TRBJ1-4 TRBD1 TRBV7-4 TGTGCCAGCAGCTCGACGACAGGGTCACGAGTAAAACTGTTTTTT CASSSTTGSRVKLFF
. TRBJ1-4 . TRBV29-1 TGCAGCGTTGGACAGGTCTATGGTAATGAAAAACTGTTTTTT CSVGQVYGNEKLFF
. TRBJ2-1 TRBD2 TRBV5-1 TGCGCCAGCAGCTCCCGACCTCGGACTAGACACAATGAGCAGTTCTTC CASSSRPRTRHNEQFF
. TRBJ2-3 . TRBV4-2 TGTGCCAGCAGCCAAGATGGAGGGGTTGCAGATACGCAGTATTTT CASSQDGGVADTQYF
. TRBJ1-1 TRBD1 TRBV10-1 TGCGCCAGCAGGGACCGGGACAGGGACCTGGGCACTGAAGCTTTCTTT CASRDRDRDLGTEAFF
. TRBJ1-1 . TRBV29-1 TGCAGCGTTAGGGAGGTCACTGAAGCTTTCTTT CSVREVTEAFF
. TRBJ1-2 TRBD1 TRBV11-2 TGTGCCAGCGCGTCGGGACAGGGAGGCGGCTACACCTTC CASASGQGGGYTF
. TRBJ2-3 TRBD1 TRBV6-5 TGTGCCAGCAGCCCCGTGGGACAGGGCACAGATACGCAGTATTTT CASSPVGQGTDTQYF
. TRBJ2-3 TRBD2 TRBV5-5 TGTGCCAGCAGCCGGACCACACTAGCGGGAGTTACGGATACGCAGTATTTT CASSRTTLAGVTDTQYF
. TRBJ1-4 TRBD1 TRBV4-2 TGTGCCAGCAGCCAAGGACAGGGTGGAGGGGAAAAACTGTTTTTT CASSQGQGGGEKLFF
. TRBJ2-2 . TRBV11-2 TGTGCCAGCAGCCAAATTAGCTCCCCCGGGGAGCTGTTTTTT CASSQISSPGELFF
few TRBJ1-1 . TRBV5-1 TGCGCCAGCAGCCCACAGGGATCTTCTGAAGCTTTCTTT CASSPQGSSEAFF
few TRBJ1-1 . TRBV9 TGTGCCAGCAGCACAGGACAGACCACTGAAGCTTTCTTT CASSTGQTTEAFF
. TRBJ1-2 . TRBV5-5 TGTGCCAGCAGCTTGGGCAGCGTGAACCCTTATGGCTACACCTTC CASSLGSVNPYGYTF
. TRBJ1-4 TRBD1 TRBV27 TGTGCCAGCAGCTTTACCGGGACAGGGGGCGCATCTAATGAAAAACTGTTTTTT CASSFTGTGGASNEKLFF
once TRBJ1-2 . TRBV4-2 TGTGCCAGCAGCCAAGAGCAGGGCTATGGCTACACCTTC CASSQEQGYGYTF
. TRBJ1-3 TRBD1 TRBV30 TGTGCCTGTTCGGACAGGGGTGGAAACACCATATATTTT CACSDRGGNTIYF
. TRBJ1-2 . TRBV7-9 TGTGCCAGCAGCTTAGCGGCAAGCGAGACTGGCTACACCTTC CASSLAASETGYTF
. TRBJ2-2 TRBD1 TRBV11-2 TGTGCCAGCAGCTCCCGCCAGGGGGCCGGGGAGCTGTTTTTT CASSSRQGAGELFF
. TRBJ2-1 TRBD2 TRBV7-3 TGTGCCAGCAGCTTGAAGCGGGGGGTGGTCAATGAGCAGTTCTTC CASSLKRGVVNEQFF
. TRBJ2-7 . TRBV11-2 TGTGCCAGCAGCTTAGGAGACAGCGAGATTTACGAGCAGTACTTC CASSLGDSEIYEQYF
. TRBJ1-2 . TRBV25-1 TGTGCCAGCAGTTTGGGGCCCGGCTACACCTTC CASSLGPGYTF
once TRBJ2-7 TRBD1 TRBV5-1 TGCGCCAGCAGCTCGCTCATCTACCGGGACAGAGAATACGAGCAGTACTTC CASSSLIYRDREYEQYF
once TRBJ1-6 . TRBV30 TGTGCCTGGAGTTTCCGAGATTCACCCCTCCACTTT CAWSFRDSPLHF